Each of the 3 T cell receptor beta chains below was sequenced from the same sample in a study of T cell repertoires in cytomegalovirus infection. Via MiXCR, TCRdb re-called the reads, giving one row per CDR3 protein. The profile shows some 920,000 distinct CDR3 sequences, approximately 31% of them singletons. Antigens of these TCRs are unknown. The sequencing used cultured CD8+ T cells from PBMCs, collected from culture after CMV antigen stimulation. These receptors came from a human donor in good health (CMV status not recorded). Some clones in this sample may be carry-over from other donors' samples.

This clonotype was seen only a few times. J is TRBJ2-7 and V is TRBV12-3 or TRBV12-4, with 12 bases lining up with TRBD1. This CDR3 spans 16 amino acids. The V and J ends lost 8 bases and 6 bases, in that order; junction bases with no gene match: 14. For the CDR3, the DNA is TGTGCCAGCTCATTTTGGGCGGGACAGGGGGCGTCCGAGCAGTACTTC. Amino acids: CASSFWAGQGASEQYF.

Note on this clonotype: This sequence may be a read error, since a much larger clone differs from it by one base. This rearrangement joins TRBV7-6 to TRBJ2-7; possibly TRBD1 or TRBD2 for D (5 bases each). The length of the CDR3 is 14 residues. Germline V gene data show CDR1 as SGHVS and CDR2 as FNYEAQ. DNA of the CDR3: TGTGTCAGCAGCTCCACGGGGCTGTCCTACGAGCAGTACTTC. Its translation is CVSSSTGLSYEQYF.

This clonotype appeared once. CDR3: CASSQECTPNQPQHF. Here the CDR3 DNA reads TGTGCCAGCAGCCAAGAATGTACCCCCAATCAGCCCCAGCATTTT. The chain has TRBV14 and TRBJ1-5; no reliable D call. The CDR3 spans 15 residues. Trimming cost V 0 bases and J 3 bases, with 9 bases left between them. From germline, CDR1 is SGHDN and CDR2 FVKESK.